A single sample is the source of the 12 T cell receptor beta chains below, sequenced in a study of T cell responses to AZD1222 COVID-19 vaccine. Data came from immunoSEQ multiplex PCR; TCRdb stores just in-frame clones and leaves some out. The data show some 150,000 clones, around 87% seen once. Sample: peripheral blood, taken 28 days after the second AZD1222 dose. The receptors were sampled from an adult who received the AZD1222 COVID-19 vaccine.

This chain joins TRBV3-1 (or the pseudogene TRBV3-2) and TRBJ2-5; the D is unclear. The CDR3 covers 13 residues. Germline V gives CDR1 LGHDT, CDR2 YNNKEL (reference sequence). V was shortened by 2 bases and J by 1 base, with 5 bases between the two germline ends. CDR3 region: CASSQISQETQYF. The CDR3 DNA is TGTGCCAGCAGCCAAATTTCCCAAGAGACCCAGTACTTC.

V and J are TRBV6-2 or TRBV6-3 and TRBJ2-7; 8 bases are a match to TRBD2. With V trimmed by 6 bases and J by 5 bases, 24 bases remained unmatched. The CDR3 is made up of 19 amino acids. CDR1 is MNHEY, CDR2 SVGEGT, per germline. CDR3 sequence (DNA): TGTGCCAGCAGCTCCCCCGGGGGGGGGCACACAGAGCTCATGAACGAGCAGTACTTC. Its translation: CASSSPGGGHTELMNEQYF.

The CDR3 DNA follows: TGTGCCAGCAGTGAAAGGGTAAATTCACCCCTCCACTTT. Translated: CASSERVNSPLHF. V usage is TRBV2 and J usage is TRBJ1-6, with unresolved D. The V end lost 2 bases, the J end lost 7 bases, and 6 bases lay between the germline ends. Per germline, CDR1 SNHLY and CDR2 FYNNEI. This CDR3 is 13 amino acids long.

The chain uses TRBV29-1 and TRBJ1-2; the D is unclear. The CDR3 has 11 amino acids. Germline loops: CDR1 SQVTM, CDR2 ANQGSEA. Trimming removed 8 bases at V and 1 base at J, with 8 bases between. For the CDR3, the DNA is TGCAGCTCCAGAGTTAACTATGGCTACACCTTC. It specifies CSSRVNYGYTF.

V gene TRBV6-5 combines with J gene TRBJ1-6; perhaps TRBD1 as D (5 bases). The CDR3 is made up of 15 amino acids. In germline, CDR1 is MNHEY, CDR2 SVGAGI. V shed 8 bases and J shed 1 base, with 12 bases lying between them. Here the CDR3 reads CASRQTESYNSPLHF. The CDR3 nucleotides read TGTGCCAGCCGACAGACCGAATCCTATAATTCACCCCTCCACTTT.

The gene calls are TRBV7-8 and TRBJ1-5, with TRBD1 as a possible D gene (5 bases). Germline CDR1 SGHVS, CDR2 FQNEAQ. This CDR3 is 14 amino acids long. V was pared by 5 bases and J by 3 bases, with 11 bases between. CDR3 coding DNA: TGTGCCAGCAGCCCGCGACAGCCCAATCAGCCCCAGCATTTT. Translating it yields CASSPRQPNQPQHF.

The chain uses TRBV6-6 and TRBJ1-6; 7 bases map to TRBD1. The J segment lost 11 bases and the V segment lost 0 bases, leaving 7 bases of the junction unmatched. Germline values: CDR1 MNHNY, CDR2 SVGAGI (reference sequence). The CDR3 has 15 residues. Here the CDR3 reads CASSYSTGLVAPLHF. The CDR3 DNA follows: TGTGCCAGCAGTTACTCGACAGGGTTGGTCGCACCCCTCCACTTT.

This chain uses TRBV11-2 with TRBJ2-7; D remains ambiguous. Trimming cost V 0 bases and J 0 bases, with 9 bases left between them. The CDR3 runs 15 residues. Germline V gives CDR1 SGHAT, CDR2 FQNNGV. The CDR3 loop reads CASSLEAPSSYEQYF. CDR3 nucleotides: TGTGCCAGCAGCTTAGAGGCTCCTAGCTCCTACGAGCAGTACTTC.

This sequence joins TRBV30 and TRBJ2-7, with D hard to call. The CDR3 loop spans 13 amino acids. V was cut by 7 bases and J by 0 bases, with 13 bases left in between. CDR1 and CDR2 (germline): GTSNPN, SVGIG (reference sequence). The CDR3 nucleotides are TGTGCCTTCTCTTCAGGCTACTCCTACGAGCAGTACTTC. This gives the protein CAFSSGYSYEQYF.

The V and J genes are TRBV19 and TRBJ1-2; tentatively, D is TRBD1 (6 bases). This CDR3 comprises 13 residues. Germline CDR1 reads LNHDA; CDR2 reads SQIVND (reference sequence). Trimming took 6 bases from V and 4 from J, leaving 12 bases between them. The CDR3 loop reads CASRDSLVYGYTF. The CDR3 DNA reads as TGTGCCAGTAGGGACAGTCTAGTCTATGGCTACACCTTC.

The rearrangement uses TRBV6-1 and TRBJ2-7, with D possibly TRBD2 on 7 matching bases. V was cut by 3 bases and J by 2 bases, with 17 bases left in between. The germline V gene encodes CDR1 MNHNS and CDR2 SASEGT. CDR3 length equals 16 residues. CDR3 sequence reads: CASSDPGGRYPYEQYF. The CDR3 DNA reads as TGTGCCAGCAGTGATCCGGGGGGCCGTTACCCCTACGAGCAGTACTTC.

This chain links TRBV19 with TRBJ1-5; 7 positions agree with TRBD1. V trimming: 5 bases; J trimming: 6 bases; junction bases outside the gene matches: 4. In germline, CDR1 is LNHDA, CDR2 SQIVND (reference sequence). This CDR3 has 13 residues. In DNA, the CDR3 is TGTGCCAGTAGTGCGACAGGGATTCAGCCCCAGCATTTT. This translates into CASSATGIQPQHF.